This entry features one T cell receptor (beta chain) sequence. Its specificity is unknown. The junction shows a germline mismatch at one end, possibly a read error. The data are from a study of tumor-infiltrating lymphocytes in primary liver carcinoma. Unsorted whole blood yielded the blood RNA, and germline DNA was also extracted. Germline V gene lookup returns CDR1 MGHRA and CDR2 YSYEKL. This CDR3 has 13 residues. A constant-region primer primed TCR beta cDNA synthesis from 500 to 550 ng of total RNA. Amplification in three nested multiplex PCR rounds with slightly modified ARM-PCR gave rise to TCR beta libraries. Use of TRBV1-TRBV30 forward primers with a C-beta reverse primer characterized the first two PCR rounds, which lasted around 11 cycles each. Via MiXCR, TCRdb re-called the multiplex PCR reads, giving one row per CDR3 protein. Seen here are 250,000 to 400,000 distinct CDR3 sequences, more than 55% observed once, and the top ten hold roughly 10%.

Notes on the study in general: A significantly higher top-250-clone fraction was recorded for tumors than for blood (p = 0.039). Researchers found tumor-adjacent and tumor-blood pairs overlapped less than tumor region pairs.

The rearrangement uses TRBV4-1 and TRBJ2-7; possibly TRBD2 for D (5 bases). The TCR originated in a man aged 35 to 55 with primary liver carcinoma and hepatitis B virus infection. The sample taken for sequencing was peripheral blood. Written as DNA, the CDR3 is TGCGCCAACAGCCAAGATCGCGGGTACGAGCAGTACTTC. As protein: CANSQDRGYEQYF.